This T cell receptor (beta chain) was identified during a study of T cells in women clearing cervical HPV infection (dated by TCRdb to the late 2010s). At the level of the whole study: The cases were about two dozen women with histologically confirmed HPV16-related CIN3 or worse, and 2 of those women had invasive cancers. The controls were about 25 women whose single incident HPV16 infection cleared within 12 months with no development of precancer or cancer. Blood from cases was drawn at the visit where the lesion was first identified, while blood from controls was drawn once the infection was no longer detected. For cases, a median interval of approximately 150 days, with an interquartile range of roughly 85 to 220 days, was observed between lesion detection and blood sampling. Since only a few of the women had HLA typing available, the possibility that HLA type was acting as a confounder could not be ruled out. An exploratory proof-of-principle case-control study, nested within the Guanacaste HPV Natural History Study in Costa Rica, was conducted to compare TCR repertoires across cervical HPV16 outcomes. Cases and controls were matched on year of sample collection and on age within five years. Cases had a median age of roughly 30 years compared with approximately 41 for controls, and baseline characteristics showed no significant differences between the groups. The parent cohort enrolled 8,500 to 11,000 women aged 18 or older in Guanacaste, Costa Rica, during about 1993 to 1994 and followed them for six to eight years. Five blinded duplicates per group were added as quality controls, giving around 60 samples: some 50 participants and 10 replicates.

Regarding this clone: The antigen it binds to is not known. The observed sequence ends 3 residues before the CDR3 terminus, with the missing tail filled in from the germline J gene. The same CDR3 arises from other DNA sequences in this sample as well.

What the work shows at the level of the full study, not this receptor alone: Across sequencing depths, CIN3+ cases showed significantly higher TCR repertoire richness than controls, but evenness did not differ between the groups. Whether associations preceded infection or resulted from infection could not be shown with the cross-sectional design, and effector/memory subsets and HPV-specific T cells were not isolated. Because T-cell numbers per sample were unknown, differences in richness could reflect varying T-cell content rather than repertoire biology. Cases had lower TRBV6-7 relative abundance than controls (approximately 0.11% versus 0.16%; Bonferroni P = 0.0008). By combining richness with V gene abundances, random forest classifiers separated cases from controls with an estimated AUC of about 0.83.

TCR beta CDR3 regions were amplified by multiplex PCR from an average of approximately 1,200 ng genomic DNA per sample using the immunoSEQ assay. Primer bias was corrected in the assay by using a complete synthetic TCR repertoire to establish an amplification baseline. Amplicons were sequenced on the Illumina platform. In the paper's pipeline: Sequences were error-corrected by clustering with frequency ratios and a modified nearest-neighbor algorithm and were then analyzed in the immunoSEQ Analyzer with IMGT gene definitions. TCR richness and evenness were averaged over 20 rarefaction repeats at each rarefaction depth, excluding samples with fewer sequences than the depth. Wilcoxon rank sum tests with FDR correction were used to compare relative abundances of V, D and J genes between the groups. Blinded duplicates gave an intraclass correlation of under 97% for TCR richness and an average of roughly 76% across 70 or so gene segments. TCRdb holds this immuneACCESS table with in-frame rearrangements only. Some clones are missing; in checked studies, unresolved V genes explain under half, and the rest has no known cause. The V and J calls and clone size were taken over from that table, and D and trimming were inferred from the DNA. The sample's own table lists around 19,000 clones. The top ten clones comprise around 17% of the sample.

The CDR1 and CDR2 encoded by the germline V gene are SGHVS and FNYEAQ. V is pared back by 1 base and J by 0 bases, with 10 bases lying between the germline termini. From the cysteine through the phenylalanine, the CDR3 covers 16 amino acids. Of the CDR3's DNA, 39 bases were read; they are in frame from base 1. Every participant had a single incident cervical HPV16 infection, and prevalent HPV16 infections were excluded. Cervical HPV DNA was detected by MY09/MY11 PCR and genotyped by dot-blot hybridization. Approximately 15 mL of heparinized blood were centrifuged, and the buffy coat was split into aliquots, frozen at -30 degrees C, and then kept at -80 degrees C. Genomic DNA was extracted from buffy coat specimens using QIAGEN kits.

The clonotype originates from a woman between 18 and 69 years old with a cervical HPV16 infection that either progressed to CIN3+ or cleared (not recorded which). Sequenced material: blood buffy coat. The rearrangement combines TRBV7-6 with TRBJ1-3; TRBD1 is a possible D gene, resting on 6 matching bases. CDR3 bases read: TGTGCCAGCAGCTTAGGGCAGGGGTACTCTGGAAACACC. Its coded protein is CASSLGQGYSGNT. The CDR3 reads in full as CASSLGQGYSGNTIYF.